Sequencing of this T cell receptor beta chain was carried out in a study of T cell responses to AZD1222 COVID-19 vaccine. Produced via immunoSEQ multiplex PCR; TCRdb's table is partial and in-frame only. The sample yields around 180,000 clones, about 87% seen once. This clone was found once. This CDR3 region has 15 residues. Germline values: CDR1 SGDLS, CDR2 YYNGEE. Trimming took 3 bases from V and 2 from J; bases not matched to a gene: 5. The receptor comes from an adult in good health. This chain uses TRBV9 with TRBJ2-1, with 7 bases fitting TRBD1. Specimen: peripheral blood, collected on day 0 of MenACWY control vaccination. CDR3 loop: CASSADRDPYNEQFF. The CDR3 region has the DNA TGTGCCAGCAGCGCCGACAGGGATCCCTACAATGAGCAGTTCTTC.